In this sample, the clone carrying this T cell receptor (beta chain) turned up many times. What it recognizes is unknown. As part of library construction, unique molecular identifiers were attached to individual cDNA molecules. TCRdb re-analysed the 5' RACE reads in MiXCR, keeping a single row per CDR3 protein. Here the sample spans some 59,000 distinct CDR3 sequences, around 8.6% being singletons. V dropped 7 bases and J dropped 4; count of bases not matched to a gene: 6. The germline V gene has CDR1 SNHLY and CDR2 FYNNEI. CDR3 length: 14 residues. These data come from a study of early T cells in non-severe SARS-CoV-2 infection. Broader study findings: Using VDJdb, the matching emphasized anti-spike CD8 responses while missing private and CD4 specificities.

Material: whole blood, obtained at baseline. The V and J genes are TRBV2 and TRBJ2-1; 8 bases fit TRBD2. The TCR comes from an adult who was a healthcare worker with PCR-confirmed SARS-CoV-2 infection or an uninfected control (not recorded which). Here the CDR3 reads CASTPTSAYNEQFF. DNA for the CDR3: TGTGCCAGCACTCCGACTAGCGCTTACAATGAGCAGTTCTTC.